The 6 T cell receptor beta chains listed next were all sequenced from one sample in a study of T cells in Graves' hyperthyroidism and ophthalmopathy (dated by TCRdb to the late 2010s). The library was prepared using multiplex PCR. These reads were obtained on an Illumina HiSeq 2000. Amplification of TCR beta CDR3 regions was carried out from RNA transcripts. The first round of RT-PCR for the TCR CDR3 was performed with the HTBI primer set and the Qiagen OneStep RT-PCR kit. Starting from the raw public reads, TCRdb applied fastp trimming at Q25, assembled clones with MiXCR and retained in-frame beta chains. Every entry covers one CDR3 protein and lists the most common genes and DNA from its rows. Present in this sample are a few hundred thousand distinct CDR3 sequences, approximately 16% of which were seen just once. The ten most abundant clones make up roughly 44% of the sample. Sequencing input: blood. The receptor source for this set is a man aged 35 to 55 with Graves' hyperthyroidism.

This clonotype occurred many times. The genes are TRBV20-1 and TRBJ2-7, with no clear D. This CDR3 is 13 amino acids long. The germline CDR1 and CDR2 sequences are DFQATT and SNEGSKA (reference sequence). The V end was cut by 0 bases, the J end by 3 bases, with 9 bases between. The CDR3 region is CSARDRMGYEQYF. Here the CDR3 DNA reads TGCAGTGCTAGAGATCGGATGGGCTACGAGCAGTACTTC.

This clonotype occurred many times. The chain has TRBV7-8 and TRBJ1-1; 8 nucleotides agree with TRBD1. Germline trimming cut 1 base from V and 5 bases from J; bases unmatched to any gene: 12. The CDR3 is 17 residues long. From germline, CDR1 is SGHVS and CDR2 FQNEAQ. CDR3 loop: CASSLVGGGQGRTEAFF. DNA of the CDR3: TGTGCCAGCAGCTTAGTGGGTGGCGGACAGGGTAGGACTGAAGCTTTCTTT.

The V call is TRBV12-3 or TRBV12-4, the J call TRBJ2-1; TRBD1 is a possible D gene (5 bases). This CDR3 comprises 13 residues. V was trimmed by 7 bases and J by 8 bases, leaving 15 bases between them. CDR3 DNA sequence: TGTGCCAGCAATACGGCAGGGTCATATGAGCAGTTCTTC. This codes for CASNTAGSYEQFF.

The genes are TRBV3-1 and TRBJ2-1; D is undetermined. The CDR3 consists of 13 residues. Germline assignment: CDR1 LGHDT and CDR2 YNNKEL (reference sequence). V lost 1 base to trimming and J lost 5 bases, with 6 bases between them. The CDR3 DNA reads as TGTGCCAGCAGCCAAGTAGGAGACAATGAGCAGTTCTTC. This gives the protein CASSQVGDNEQFF.

The V call is TRBV29-1, the J call TRBJ1-2; D possibly corresponds to TRBD1 (5 bases). Germline values: CDR1 SQVTM, CDR2 ANQGSEA. With 7 bases removed from V and 6 bases from J, the gap between germline ends came to 12 bases. The CDR3 length is 11 residues. For the CDR3, the DNA is TGCAGCGGGGGGGGATTAGATGGCTACACCTTC. This codes for CSGGGLDGYTF. Drawing the rest from reference TRBV29-1 and TRBJ1-2, the complete variable domain is SAVISQKPSRDICQRGTSLTIQCQVDSQVTMMFWYRQQPGQSLTLIATANQGSEATYESGFVIDKFPISRPNLTFSTLTVSNMSPEDSSIYLCSGGGLDGYTFGSGTRLTVV.

The sample holds many counts of this clonotype. CDR3 sequence reads: CASSQDRMSPQYF. CDR3 bases: TGCGCCAGCAGCCAAGATAGGATGAGTCCGCAGTACTTC. This sequence joins TRBV4-3 and TRBJ2-7, with D hard to call. The CDR3 runs to 13 residues. Trimming pared 0 bases from V and 9 bases from J, leaving 12 bases between. Germline loops: CDR1 LGHNA, CDR2 YSLEER.